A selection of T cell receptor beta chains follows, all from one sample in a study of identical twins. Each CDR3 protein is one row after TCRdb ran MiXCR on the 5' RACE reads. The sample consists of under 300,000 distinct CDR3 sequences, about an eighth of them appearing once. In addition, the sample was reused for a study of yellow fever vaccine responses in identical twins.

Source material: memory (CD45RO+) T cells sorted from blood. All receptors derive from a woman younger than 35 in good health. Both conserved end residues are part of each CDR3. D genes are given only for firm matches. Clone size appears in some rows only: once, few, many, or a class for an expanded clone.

CDR3 DNA: TGTGCCAGCAGCAAAGACAGGGCCTCTGGGGCCAACGTCCTGACTTTC; CDR3 protein: CASSKDRASGANVLTF; V gene: TRBV7-3; J gene: TRBJ2-6; D gene: TRBD1; clone size: .
CDR3 DNA: TGCAGCGTGACAGAAACCCAAGAGACCCAGTACTTC; CDR3 protein: CSVTETQETQYF; V gene: TRBV29-1; J gene: TRBJ2-5; D gene: .; clone size: many
CDR3 DNA: TGTGCCAGCAGCTTACAGCTAGCGGGAGTGGGTTACAATGAGCAGTTCTTC; CDR3 protein: CASSLQLAGVGYNEQFF; V gene: TRBV7-8; J gene: TRBJ2-1; D gene: TRBD2; clone size: few
CDR3 DNA: TGTGCCAGCAGTTTAGCGGGTACTGAAAAACTGTTTTTT; CDR3 protein: CASSLAGTEKLFF; V gene: TRBV12-3/TRBV12-4; J gene: TRBJ1-4; D gene: .; clone size: many
CDR3 DNA: TGTGCCAGCAGCCCAGTCAAGGGACAGGGGGCCTACGAGCAGTACTTC; CDR3 protein: CASSPVKGQGAYEQYF; V gene: TRBV7-9; J gene: TRBJ2-7; D gene: TRBD1; clone size: few
CDR3 DNA: TGTGCCAGCAGCCCGACAGACTCTGGGGCCAACGTCCTGACTTTC; CDR3 protein: CASSPTDSGANVLTF; V gene: TRBV12-3/TRBV12-4; J gene: TRBJ2-6; D gene: .; clone size: many
CDR3 DNA: TGTGCCAGCAGTCCGACCGGGACAGAGTACAATGAGCAGTTCTTC; CDR3 protein: CASSPTGTEYNEQFF; V gene: TRBV12-3/TRBV12-4; J gene: TRBJ2-1; D gene: TRBD1; clone size: .
CDR3 DNA: TGCGCCAGCAGCGTGGACAGCTTGTCTTATGGCTACACCTTC; CDR3 protein: CASSVDSLSYGYTF; V gene: TRBV5-1; J gene: TRBJ1-2; D gene: .; clone size: few
CDR3 DNA: TGTGCCAGCAGCTTGAGCCCTGGGACAGATACGCAGTATTTT; CDR3 protein: CASSLSPGTDTQYF; V gene: TRBV5-8; J gene: TRBJ2-3; D gene: .; clone size: .
CDR3 DNA: TGCGCCAGCAGCTTGGTCACGGCTGACAGGGCAAGCCAGTACTTC; CDR3 protein: CASSLVTADRASQYF; V gene: TRBV5-1; J gene: TRBJ2-7; D gene: TRBD1; clone size: few
CDR3 DNA: TGTGCCAGCAGCGCTAACGCTCCAGATACGCAGTATTTT; CDR3 protein: CASSANAPDTQYF; V gene: TRBV2; J gene: TRBJ2-3; D gene: .; clone size: .
CDR3 DNA: TGTGCCAGCAGTGATACAGGGGGTTCTGAGACCCAGTACTTC; CDR3 protein: CASSDTGGSETQYF; V gene: TRBV2; J gene: TRBJ2-5; D gene: TRBD1; clone size: .
CDR3 DNA: TGTGCCACCAGCAGAGATAAACACTTGAGTGAGCAGTTCTTC; CDR3 protein: CATSRDKHLSEQFF; V gene: TRBV15; J gene: TRBJ2-1; D gene: .; clone size: .
CDR3 DNA: TGTGCCAGCAGCTTAGAGAGGGTAGGGGGAAACGAGCAGTACTTC; CDR3 protein: CASSLERVGGNEQYF; V gene: TRBV7-2; J gene: TRBJ2-7; D gene: .; clone size: many
CDR3 DNA: TGTGCCAGCAGCTTAAGCAGCGGGGGGTCCTACACAGATACGCAGTATTTT; CDR3 protein: CASSLSSGGSYTDTQYF; V gene: TRBV7-2; J gene: TRBJ2-3; D gene: TRBD2; clone size: few
CDR3 DNA: TGTGCCAGCAGCCCCCCGGGACAGACTTCTGGGGCCAACGTCCTGACTTTC; CDR3 protein: CASSPPGQTSGANVLTF; V gene: TRBV7-9; J gene: TRBJ2-6; D gene: TRBD1; clone size: few
CDR3 DNA: TGCAGCGTTGAAGGACATAGCGGGGGGCCACAAGAGACCCAGTACTTC; CDR3 protein: CSVEGHSGGPQETQYF; V gene: TRBV29-1; J gene: TRBJ2-5; D gene: TRBD2; clone size: few
CDR3 DNA: TGTGCCAGCAGTTGGATCAGAGCCGAGCAGTACTTC; CDR3 protein: CASSWIRAEQYF; V gene: TRBV12-3/TRBV12-4; J gene: TRBJ2-7; D gene: .; clone size: many
CDR3 DNA: TGTGCCAGCAGGGTGGGGCAGGCAGTTTTTTCAGATACGCAGTATTTT; CDR3 protein: CASRVGQAVFSDTQYF; V gene: TRBV6-1; J gene: TRBJ2-3; D gene: .; clone size: .
CDR3 DNA: TGTGCCATCAGTGAGTCCGCGCCGGGGGTAAGCACAGATACGCAGTATTTT; CDR3 protein: CAISESAPGVSTDTQYF; V gene: TRBV10-3; J gene: TRBJ2-3; D gene: .; clone size: few
CDR3 DNA: TGTGCCAGCAGCGTAGGCAGGGGGACCTACAATGAGCAGTTCTTC; CDR3 protein: CASSVGRGTYNEQFF; V gene: TRBV9; J gene: TRBJ2-1; D gene: TRBD1; clone size: many
CDR3 DNA: TGCGCCAGCAGCTTGGCCTACGGGAGAGTCTCCTACAATGAGCAGTTCTTC; CDR3 protein: CASSLAYGRVSYNEQFF; V gene: TRBV5-1; J gene: TRBJ2-1; D gene: .; clone size: .